A selection of T cell receptor beta chains follows, all from one sample in a study of cytomegalovirus exposure and HLA in healthy donors. Produced via immunoSEQ multiplex PCR; TCRdb's table is partial and in-frame only. The sample contains more than 95,000 clones, around 78% of which appear only once. The sample taken for sequencing was PBMCs. The receptor source for this set is a male donor in good health and CMV-seronegative. Each CDR3 is given with its conserved first and last residue. The order of the fields is CDR3 DNA, CDR3 protein, D gene, J gene, CDR3 length, V gene, clone size. D genes are given only for firm matches. Rows may omit the clone size; those that give it use once, few, many or a size class.

cdr3_nt: TGTGCCAGCAGCCAAGACGCGGGAGGGCCTTACGAGCAGTACTTC; cdr3_aa: CASSQDAGGPYEQYF; d_call: TRBD2; j_call: TRBJ2-7; cdr3_length: 15; v_call: TRBV4-2; clone_size: -
cdr3_nt: TGTGCCAGCAGCCAAAACCAAGGGGCGGGAGGTACCTACGAGCAGTACTTC; cdr3_aa: CASSQNQGAGGTYEQYF; d_call: TRBD2; j_call: TRBJ2-7; cdr3_length: 17; v_call: TRBV4-2; clone_size: many
cdr3_nt: TGTGCCTGGAGTGGGAGGGGCGAGCAGTACTTC; cdr3_aa: CAWSGRGEQYF; d_call: -; j_call: TRBJ2-7; cdr3_length: 11; v_call: TRBV30; clone_size: -
cdr3_nt: TGTGCCAGCAGTGAAGGTTGGGACAGGGGTATTTACGAGCAGTACTTC; cdr3_aa: CASSEGWDRGIYEQYF; d_call: TRBD1; j_call: TRBJ2-7; cdr3_length: 16; v_call: TRBV2; clone_size: -
cdr3_nt: TGCGCCAGCAGCGGAGAAGGAGGGGTGGCCGGGGAGCTGTTTTTT; cdr3_aa: CASSGEGGVAGELFF; d_call: -; j_call: TRBJ2-2; cdr3_length: 15; v_call: TRBV5-1; clone_size: -
cdr3_nt: TGTGCCAGCAGCTCACCCGGAGGGGTAGCCAAAAACATTCAGTACTTC; cdr3_aa: CASSSPGGVAKNIQYF; d_call: -; j_call: TRBJ2-4; cdr3_length: 16; v_call: TRBV5-6; clone_size: medium-sized
cdr3_nt: TGTGCCAGCAGCTTAGGACTATTAACAGGGATCTTTGACTACGAGCAGTACTTC; cdr3_aa: CASSLGLLTGIFDYEQYF; d_call: -; j_call: TRBJ2-7; cdr3_length: 18; v_call: TRBV7-9; clone_size: -
cdr3_nt: TGTGCCAGCAGCTTAAGGACGGCGGGAGAAGGGGGTGAGCAGTTCTTC; cdr3_aa: CASSLRTAGEGGEQFF; d_call: -; j_call: TRBJ2-1; cdr3_length: 16; v_call: TRBV7-3; clone_size: -
cdr3_nt: TGCGCCAGCAGCCGGGAGCAACCCTACAATGAGCAGTTCTTC; cdr3_aa: CASSREQPYNEQFF; d_call: -; j_call: TRBJ2-1; cdr3_length: 14; v_call: TRBV5-1; clone_size: -
cdr3_nt: TGTGCCAGCAGCTTAGTCCTGCGGCGGGATACGCAGTATTTT; cdr3_aa: CASSLVLRRDTQYF; d_call: -; j_call: TRBJ2-3; cdr3_length: 14; v_call: TRBV7-2; clone_size: -
cdr3_nt: TGTGCCAGCAGCCGACAGAGCATGAACACTGAAGCTTTCTTT; cdr3_aa: CASSRQSMNTEAFF; d_call: -; j_call: TRBJ1-1; cdr3_length: 14; v_call: TRBV28; clone_size: -
cdr3_nt: TGTGCCAGCCGACGGGGGGATACTAATGAAAAACTGTTTTTT; cdr3_aa: CASRRGDTNEKLFF; d_call: -; j_call: TRBJ1-4; cdr3_length: 14; v_call: TRBV19; clone_size: few
cdr3_nt: TGTGCCAGCAGTAAGGACAGGGGTTTGACCGGGGAGCTGTTTTTT; cdr3_aa: CASSKDRGLTGELFF; d_call: TRBD1; j_call: TRBJ2-2; cdr3_length: 15; v_call: TRBV6-1; clone_size: few
cdr3_nt: TGTGCCAGCAGCTGGGGGACAGGGGCGAACACTGAAGCTTTCTTT; cdr3_aa: CASSWGTGANTEAFF; d_call: TRBD1; j_call: TRBJ1-1; cdr3_length: 15; v_call: TRBV5-5; clone_size: -
cdr3_nt: TGCAGCGCACAGGGGGCGGATGGCTACACCTTC; cdr3_aa: CSAQGADGYTF; d_call: TRBD1; j_call: TRBJ1-2; cdr3_length: 11; v_call: TRBV29-1; clone_size: -
cdr3_nt: TGTGCCAGCAGTTTTCCACGCAGAGAAGCTTTCTTT; cdr3_aa: CASSFPRREAFF; d_call: -; j_call: TRBJ1-1; cdr3_length: 12; v_call: TRBV28; clone_size: -
cdr3_nt: TGTGCCAGCAGTCTAACAGCTGCGAACACTGAAGCTTTCTTT; cdr3_aa: CASSLTAANTEAFF; d_call: -; j_call: TRBJ1-1; cdr3_length: 14; v_call: TRBV27; clone_size: -
cdr3_nt: TGTGCCAGTAGTATAAGGAGCGGATCAAGACAAAACATTCAGTACTTC; cdr3_aa: CASSIRSGSRQNIQYF; d_call: -; j_call: TRBJ2-4; cdr3_length: 16; v_call: TRBV19; clone_size: -
cdr3_nt: TGTGCCAGCAGCCCTCGCAGGGCGAATCAGCCCCAGCATTTT; cdr3_aa: CASSPRRANQPQHF; d_call: -; j_call: TRBJ1-5; cdr3_length: 14; v_call: TRBV5-5; clone_size: -
cdr3_nt: TGTGCCAGTAGTATAGGGGGACACCATAGCAATCAGCCCCAGCATTTT; cdr3_aa: CASSIGGHHSNQPQHF; d_call: -; j_call: TRBJ1-5; cdr3_length: 16; v_call: TRBV19; clone_size: few
cdr3_nt: TGTGCCAGCAAAAGCACCTCTGGGGCCAACGTCCTGACTTTC; cdr3_aa: CASKSTSGANVLTF; d_call: -; j_call: TRBJ2-6; cdr3_length: 14; v_call: TRBV27; clone_size: -
cdr3_nt: TGTGCCATCAAGGTATCCGAGACACTCCTTTCACGCGAGCAGTTCTTC; cdr3_aa: CAIKVSETLLSREQFF; d_call: -; j_call: TRBJ2-1; cdr3_length: 16; v_call: TRBV10-3; clone_size: -